This TCR beta chain was retrieved from a study of blood T cell repertoires in COVID-19. Study background: Samples taken during acute and convalescent COVID-19 were collected in the United States, Italy and Spain. T cells, B-cell-depleted T cells, or PBMCs provided the cDNA or gDNA that served as material.

Study processing details: Counts of nucleated cells, estimated from reference gene primer amplification, were obtained. Assay: immunoSEQ multiplex PCR; the TCRdb copy retains only in-frame clones and omits some. D and trimming were read from the DNA, whereas the V and J calls and clone size are those reported in that table. The sample consists of 100,000 to 150,000 clones, over 75% of them appearing once. Germline CDR1 and CDR2: SGDLS and YYNGEE. Trimming stripped 0 bases from V and 8 bases from J, with 15 bases between. The CDR3 is 15 residues long. The chain employs TRBV9 and TRBJ2-1, with D perhaps matching TRBD1 (5 bases). This sequence was found in a woman at least 80 years old with acute or convalescent COVID-19. The specimen was peripheral blood. The CDR3 DNA sequence: TGTGCCAGCAGCGTAGCCCAGGGTCGTTACGATGAGCAGTTCTTC. Translation gives CASSVAQGRYDEQFF.